This T cell receptor beta chain derives from a study of blood T cell repertoires in COVID-19. Study summary: Specimens from acute and convalescent COVID-19 originated in the United States, Italy and Spain. Sources were T cells, B-cell-depleted T cells, or PBMCs; the material itself was cDNA or gDNA.

Source study methods: Quantification of nucleated cells was approximated via reference gene primer amplification. Repertoires were generated with immunoSEQ multiplex PCR, while TCRdb's copy carries only in-frame clones and drops some. For V, J and clone size, that table is used; D and trimming come from the DNA. Counted here are roughly 210,000 clones, approximately 90% occurring once; the ten biggest clones make up less than 2%. This CDR3 contains 17 residues. Germline V lookup: CDR1 SGDLS, CDR2 YYNGEE. The V and J ends lost 3 bases and 0 bases respectively, with 13 bases between them. The gene calls are TRBV9 and TRBJ1-6, with no clear D. Sequenced material: peripheral blood. The clonotype originates from a man aged 65 to 85 with acute or convalescent COVID-19. The CDR3 loop is CASSASAISSYNSPLHF. CDR3 in DNA: TGTGCCAGCAGCGCCTCAGCGATTAGCTCCTATAATTCACCCCTCCACTTT.